This T cell receptor (beta chain) was retrieved from a study of T cell responses to AZD1222 COVID-19 vaccine. Study results and limitations: Spike regions recognized by vaccine-associated CD4 TCRs spanned the protein, led by 160-218 and 743-854.

The protocol was immunoSEQ multiplex PCR, while the TCRdb copy is restricted to in-frame clones and leaves out a portion. The sample carries fewer than 150,000 clones, roughly 90% recorded once. The CDR3 extends over 15 amino acids. The ends lost 5 bases at V and 8 bases at J; junction bases unmatched: 9. The V gene's germline CDR1 is PRHDT and CDR2 FYEKMQ (reference sequence). This clone was counted a few times. Its antigen is not identified. This receptor was obtained from an adult who received the AZD1222 COVID-19 vaccine. This rearrangement joins TRBV13 to TRBJ1-4; 9 bases match TRBD1. The starting material was peripheral blood, obtained 28 days after the second AZD1222 dose. The CDR3 protein is CASSLRTGAGEKLFF. The CDR3 bases are TGTGCCAGCAGCCTTCGGACAGGGGCCGGCGAAAAACTGTTTTTT. The complete variable domain, with remaining parts taken from reference TRBV13 and TRBJ1-4, reads AAGVIQSPRHLIKEKRETATLKCYPIPRHDTVYWYQQGPGQDPQFLISFYEKMQSDKGSIPDRFSAQQFSDYHSELNMSSLELGDSALYFCASSLRTGAGEKLFFGSGTQLSVL.